A selection of T cell receptor beta chains follows, all from one sample in a study of beta chain features in type 1 diabetes. TCRdb's copy holds only in-frame clones and misses some; the assay was immunoSEQ multiplex PCR. Seen here are hundreds of thousands of clones, approximately 14% observed once, and the top ten hold more than 6.5%. The sample taken for sequencing was central memory CD4+ T cells from blood. These receptors came from a man aged 30 to 39 in good health. CDR3s include the opening cysteine and the closing phenylalanine or tryptophan. The D gene is left open where the match is weak. Expanded clones are given a class, and other clones once, few, many or no size at all.

J | V | D | size | CDR3 | DNA
TRBJ2-1 | TRBV6-5 | TRBD1 | few | CASGDSYNEQFF | TGTGCCAGCGGGGACAGCTACAATGAGCAGTTCTTC
TRBJ1-2 | TRBV7-9 | NA | few | CASSANRVGGYTF | TGTGCCAGCAGCGCCAACAGGGTGGGCGGCTACACCTTC
TRBJ1-4 | TRBV7-2 | NA | few | CATGRSPNEKLFF | TGTGCCACCGGCAGGTCCCCCAATGAAAAACTGTTTTTT
TRBJ1-5 | TRBV30 | NA | NA | CAWSRPRETGTQPQHF | TGTGCCTGGAGTCGGCCCCGGGAGACCGGGACGCAGCCCCAGCATTTT
TRBJ1-3 | TRBV4-3 | NA | once | CASSQDPAGHSGNTIYF | TGCGCCAGCAGCCAAGATCCCGCGGGGCATTCTGGAAACACCATATATTTT
TRBJ2-3 | TRBV7-2 | NA | few | CASSLMGGRRLSDTQYF | TGTGCCAGCAGCTTAATGGGAGGCCGGAGATTGTCAGATACGCAGTATTTT
TRBJ1-4 | TRBV6-1 | NA | NA | CASISGGGVGEKLFF | TGTGCCAGCATCTCCGGGGGAGGAGTAGGAGAAAAACTGTTTTTT
TRBJ2-2 | TRBV5-6 | NA | NA | CASSLRGDPNTGELFF | TGTGCCAGCAGCCTGAGGGGGGATCCCAACACCGGGGAGCTGTTTTTT
TRBJ1-1 | TRBV6-5 | TRBD1 | NA | CASSRDSNTEAFF | TGTGCCAGCAGCCGGGACAGCAACACTGAAGCTTTCTTT
TRBJ2-5 | TRBV9 | TRBD1 | few | CASSPGQGIETQYF | TGTGCCAGCAGCCCGGGACAGGGTATCGAGACCCAGTACTTC
TRBJ2-5 | TRBV7-6 | NA | few | CASSLSGTGETQYF | TGTGCCAGCAGCTTAAGTGGGACGGGAGAGACCCAGTACTTC
TRBJ2-1 | TRBV7-9 | NA | NA | CASSLGPGGNNEQFF | TGTGCCAGCAGCTTAGGTCCGGGGGGCAACAATGAGCAGTTCTTC
TRBJ2-2 | TRBV6-1 | TRBD1 | NA | CASSRDRGTGELFF | TGTGCCAGCAGTCGGGACAGGGGAACCGGGGAGCTGTTTTTT
TRBJ2-1 | TRBV7-2 | TRBD2 | many | CASSPKGTSFYSYNEQFF | TGTGCCAGCAGCCCAAAAGGGACTAGCTTCTACTCCTACAATGAGCAGTTCTTC
TRBJ1-3 | TRBV14 | NA | few | CASSHLGQFSGNTIYF | TGTGCCAGCAGCCACCTTGGGCAGTTCTCTGGAAACACCATATATTTT
TRBJ2-1 | TRBV7-3 | NA | NA | CASSPGQPSNEQFF | TGTGCCAGCAGCCCCGGGCAGCCTTCGAATGAGCAGTTCTTC
TRBJ2-5 | TRBV11-2 | NA | many | CASGRSGVSGTQYF | TGTGCCAGCGGGAGGTCTGGGGTGTCAGGGACCCAGTACTTC
TRBJ1-6 | TRBV5-6 | TRBD1 | NA | CASSPGTGRSSPLHF | TGTGCCAGCAGCCCCGGGACAGGTCGTAGTTCACCCCTCCACTTT
TRBJ1-1 | TRBV6-5 | NA | few | CASSWRGGNTEAFF | TGTGCCAGCAGTTGGAGAGGGGGGAACACTGAAGCTTTCTTT
TRBJ2-1 | TRBV27 | NA | many | CASSLASRTRAEQFF | TGTGCCAGCAGTTTGGCTAGCAGGACACGGGCTGAGCAGTTCTTC
TRBJ2-6 | TRBV27 | NA | NA | CASSLSLQQGFSGANVLTF | TGTGCCAGCAGTTTATCCTTACAACAGGGTTTCTCTGGGGCCAACGTCCTGACTTTC
TRBJ2-3 | TRBV19 | TRBD1 | NA | CASTSDRDDTDTQYF | TGTGCCAGTACCTCCGACAGGGATGACACAGATACGCAGTATTTT
TRBJ2-1 | TRBV5-1 | NA | few | CASSLDGSGSYNEQFF | TGCGCCAGCAGCTTGGACGGGAGCGGGTCCTACAATGAGCAGTTCTTC
TRBJ2-7 | TRBV5-4 | NA | few | CASSFPDSYEQYF | TGTGCCAGCAGCTTCCCGGACTCCTACGAGCAGTACTTC
TRBJ1-6 | TRBV5-4 | NA | few | CASSGTGRGVNSPLHF | TGTGCCAGCAGCGGCACGGGGAGGGGGGTTAATTCACCCCTCCACTTT
TRBJ2-7 | TRBV7-9 | NA | few | CASTETPGEQYF | TGTGCCAGCACCGAAACGCCGGGCGAGCAGTACTTC
TRBJ1-5 | TRBV7-8 | TRBD1 | NA | CASSPLWGTDRGSNQPQHF | TGTGCCAGCAGCCCTCTGTGGGGTACGGACAGGGGGAGCAATCAGCCCCAGCATTTT
TRBJ2-7 | TRBV5-6 | NA | NA | CASSLWAGSGEQYF | TGTGCCAGCAGCTTGTGGGCAGGATCGGGGGAGCAGTACTTC
TRBJ1-5 | TRBV6-5 | NA | NA | CASSRTARQPQHF | TGTGCCAGCAGTCGAACAGCACGTCAGCCCCAGCATTTT
TRBJ2-1 | TRBV4-2 | TRBD2 | few | CASRGGSGRSNEQFF | TGTGCCAGCAGGGGTGGGAGCGGGAGAAGTAATGAGCAGTTCTTC
TRBJ1-1 | TRBV28 | TRBD1 | few | CASSLGGRSEAFF | TGTGCCAGCAGCCTAGGGGGCAGGTCTGAAGCTTTCTTT
TRBJ2-2 | TRBV5-1 | TRBD2 | NA | CASSSRPGLAATGELFF | TGCGCCAGCAGCTCAAGACCGGGACTAGCAGCTACCGGGGAGCTGTTTTTT
TRBJ1-1 | TRBV2 | NA | few | CASRGGRVAFF | TGTGCCAGCAGGGGGGGCAGGGTTGCTTTCTTT
TRBJ2-5 | TRBV5-6 | TRBD2 | NA | CASSPSGRAWETQYF | TGTGCCAGCAGCCCCAGCGGGAGGGCCTGGGAGACCCAGTACTTC
TRBJ1-1 | TRBV21-1 | NA | NA | CASSKVPPRAFF | TGTGCCAGCAGCAAAGTTCCCCCACGAGCTTTCTTT
TRBJ2-1 | TRBV27 | NA | NA | CASNQDGGNEQFF | TGTGCCAGCAATCAGGACGGGGGCAATGAGCAGTTCTTC
TRBJ2-1 | TRBV6-6 | NA | few | CASRERGVYHNEQFF | TGTGCCAGCAGGGAAAGGGGAGTATACCACAATGAGCAGTTCTTC
TRBJ2-7 | TRBV4-1 | TRBD1 | NA | CASSPYGGQGRLYEQYF | TGCGCCAGCAGCCCCTATGGGGGACAGGGGCGACTCTACGAGCAGTACTTC
TRBJ2-1 | TRBV14 | NA | many | CASSLLGFGEQFF | TGTGCCAGCAGCCTACTAGGCTTCGGTGAGCAGTTCTTC
TRBJ1-5 | TRBV7-2 | NA | NA | CASSLFSVGSNQPQHF | TGTGCCAGCAGCTTATTTAGCGTTGGTAGCAATCAGCCCCAGCATTTT
TRBJ2-3 | TRBV2 | NA | NA | CASSLGGLDTQYF | TGTGCCAGCAGTCTCGGGGGTTTAGATACGCAGTATTTT
TRBJ1-1 | TRBV7-9 | NA | few | CASPRGTEAFF | TGTGCCAGCCCCAGGGGCACTGAAGCTTTCTTT
TRBJ2-1 | TRBV7-9 | TRBD1 | NA | CASSLDPGQGYEQFF | TGTGCCAGCAGCTTAGATCCAGGACAGGGCTATGAGCAGTTCTTC
TRBJ2-7 | TRBV7-8 | NA | few | CASSLWSGKTYEQYF | TGTGCCAGCAGCTTATGGTCGGGGAAAACCTACGAGCAGTACTTC
TRBJ2-2 | TRBV6-4 | TRBD1 | few | CASSDDPTGPGELFF | TGTGCCAGCAGTGACGATCCGACAGGGCCCGGGGAGCTGTTTTTT
TRBJ2-1 | TRBV6-1 | NA | few | CASSGGYNEQFF | TGTGCCAGCAGTGGGGGGTACAATGAGCAGTTCTTC
TRBJ2-2 | TRBV19 | TRBD2 | few | CASTKTSGNTGELFF | TGTGCCAGTACGAAAACTAGCGGAAACACCGGGGAGCTGTTTTTT
TRBJ1-2 | TRBV19 | NA | few | CATSGWGSVESGYTF | TGTGCCACCTCAGGTTGGGGTTCGGTCGAAAGTGGCTACACCTTC
TRBJ2-7 | TRBV29-1 | NA | NA | CSVEQGNEQYF | TGCAGCGTTGAACAGGGGAACGAGCAGTACTTC
TRBJ2-5 | TRBV11-2 | NA | NA | CASSLDPVGETQYF | TGTGCCAGCAGCTTAGACCCGGTGGGGGAGACCCAGTACTTC
TRBJ1-1 | TRBV19 | NA | many | CASIRNTEAFF | TGTGCCAGTATCAGAAACACTGAAGCTTTCTTT
TRBJ1-1 | TRBV7-9 | NA | NA | CASSLGERGAFF | TGTGCCAGCAGCTTAGGTGAACGGGGAGCTTTCTTT
TRBJ2-1 | TRBV4-3 | NA | few | CASSQDLSWDYNEQFF | TGCGCCAGCAGCCAAGATCTTAGCTGGGATTACAATGAGCAGTTCTTC
TRBJ1-5 | TRBV19 | NA | few | CASSIGANQPQHF | TGTGCCAGTAGTATAGGGGCAAATCAGCCCCAGCATTTT
TRBJ2-2 | TRBV7-2 | TRBD1 | many | CASSLHGTAGELFF | TGTGCCAGCAGCTTACACGGGACAGCTGGGGAGCTGTTTTTT